This TCR beta chain originates from a study of T-cell memory formation after mild COVID-19. In the study overall: TCR clusters were mostly confined to one donor each. General study points: Later expanders leaned CD4+, whereas day 15 to 85 contracting clones were balanced CD4/CD8.

TCR alpha and TCR beta cDNA libraries carrying sample barcodes and UMIs came from 5'RACE with constant-segment primers. TCRdb ran MiXCR on the 5' RACE reads and lists one entry per CDR3 protein. Of 350,000 to 500,000 distinct CDR3 sequences listed, 23% are singletons. Germline V gene lookup returns CDR1 LGHDT and CDR2 YNNKEL (reference sequence). Trimming removed 0 bases at V and 4 bases at J, with 6 bases between. This CDR3 is 13 amino acids long. As for this clonotype: Its antigen remains unidentified.

Sequenced material: PBMCs or a T cell subset sorted from them (not recorded which). This sequence originates from an adult woman who had mild COVID-19 (a few samples of this study predate the infection). Cell type and time point are not known. This rearrangement joins TRBV3-1 to TRBJ1-2; D unresolved. The CDR3 protein is CASSQERFYGYTF. The CDR3, as DNA: TGTGCCAGCAGCCAAGAAAGGTTCTATGGCTACACCTTC.